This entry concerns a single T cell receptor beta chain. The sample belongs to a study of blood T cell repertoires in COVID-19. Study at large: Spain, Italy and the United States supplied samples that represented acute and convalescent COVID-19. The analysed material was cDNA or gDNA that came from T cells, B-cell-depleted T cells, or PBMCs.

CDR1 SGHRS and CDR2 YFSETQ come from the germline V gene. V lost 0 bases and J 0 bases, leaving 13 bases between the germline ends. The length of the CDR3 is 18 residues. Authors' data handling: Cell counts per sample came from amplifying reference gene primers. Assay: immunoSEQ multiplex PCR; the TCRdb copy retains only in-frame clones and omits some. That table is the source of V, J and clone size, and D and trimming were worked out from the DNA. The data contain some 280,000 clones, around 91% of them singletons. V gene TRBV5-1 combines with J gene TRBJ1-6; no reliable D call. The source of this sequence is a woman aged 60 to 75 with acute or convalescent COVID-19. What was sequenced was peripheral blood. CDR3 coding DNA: TGCGCCAGCAGCTTGGTTTCGGGGAAGAGCTCCTATAATTCACCCCTCCACTTT. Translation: CASSLVSGKSSYNSPLHF.